Each of the 18 T cell receptor beta chains below was sequenced from the same sample in a study of spatial heterogeneity in lung cancer. General study points: One measure, the expanded intratumoral alpha and beta TCR count, tracked tumor mutation counts.

For these TCRs, the target antigens are not known. TCRdb fed the 5' RACE reads into MiXCR, producing one record per CDR3 protein. The repertoire holds around 5,000 distinct CDR3 sequences, with approximately 6.5% as singletons. Sample time point: sample taken at primary tumor resection. Source: lung tumor tissue, taken at surgery. The receptors were gathered from a male donor with early-stage non-small cell lung cancer.

This clonotype was counted at least ten times. V and J are TRBV20-1 and TRBJ1-2; 8 nucleotides agree with TRBD1. V was clipped by 3 bases and J by 4 bases; unmatched bases: 7. CDR3 length: 14 amino acids. Looked up from germline, CDR1 is DFQATT and CDR2 is SNEGSKA (reference sequence). CDR3 in amino acids: CSASPTGESYGYTF. The CDR3 nucleotides read TGCAGTGCTAGTCCGACAGGGGAGTCCTATGGCTACACCTTC.

This clonotype was observed many times. V usage is TRBV5-1 and J usage is TRBJ1-1, with no clear D. The CDR3 is 13 amino acids. The V gene lost 0 bases and the J gene lost 7 bases, with 10 bases spanning the gap. Germline V lookup: CDR1 SGHRS, CDR2 YFSETQ. CDR3 coding DNA: TGCGCCAGCAGCTTGGCCCCGGAAAGTGAAGCTTTCTTT. Amino acid sequence: CASSLAPESEAFF.

This clonotype was recorded a few times. The chain combines TRBV9 with TRBJ2-2; D unresolved. Germline lookup yields CDR1 SGDLS and CDR2 YYNGEE. The CDR3 runs to 15 residues. The V end lost 0 bases, the J end lost 1 base, and 7 bases lay between the germline ends. CDR3 amino acids: CASSVGHLNTGELFF. CDR3 sequence (DNA): TGTGCCAGCAGCGTAGGACACCTGAACACCGGGGAGCTGTTTTTT.

By proportion, this clonotype is medium-sized. The gene calls are TRBV5-4 and TRBJ2-1; no clear D. CDR3 length equals 15 residues. Germline-derived CDR1 and CDR2 are SGHNT and YYREEE (reference sequence). V gave up 0 bases and J gave up 0 bases, with 7 bases separating them. CDR3 coding DNA: TGTGCCAGCAGCTTGGGTCCCAGCTCCTACAATGAGCAGTTCTTC. It encodes CASSLGPSSYNEQFF.

This clonotype was found many times. J is TRBJ2-1 and V is TRBV28; D gene uncertain. Trimming removed 10 bases at V and 0 bases at J, with 13 bases between. The CDR3 totals 14 residues. Germline V gene data show CDR1 as MDHEN and CDR2 as SYDVKM. CDR3 sequence reads: CATLGFSSYNEQFF. The CDR3, as DNA: TGTGCCACTCTGGGGTTTAGCTCCTACAATGAGCAGTTCTTC.

The chain carries TRBV7-9 and TRBJ2-3; 9 nucleotides line up with TRBD1. Looked up from germline, CDR1 is SEHNR and CDR2 is FQNEAQ (reference sequence). V gave up 5 bases and J gave up 9 bases; unmatched junction bases: 12. This CDR3 has 15 amino acids. For the CDR3, the DNA is TGTGCCAGCAGCCAACAGGGGGCCTCGCTCAAGACGCAGTATTTT. Translated: CASSQQGASLKTQYF.

This clonotype has a count of ten or more. J is TRBJ2-6 and V is TRBV28, with 7 bases that match TRBD2. The length of the CDR3 is 17 residues. After removal of 2 bases from V and 4 bases from J, the junction contained 8 bases not matched to a gene. Germline values: CDR1 MDHEN, CDR2 SYDVKM. CDR3 region: CASSLGGSWAGANVLTF. In DNA form, the CDR3 reads TGTGCCAGCAGTTTAGGCGGGAGTTGGGCCGGGGCCAACGTCCTGACTTTC. The full variable domain, completed using reference TRBV28 and TRBJ2-6, is DVKVTQSSRYLVKRTGEKVFLECVQDMDHENMFWYRQDPGLGLRLIYFSYDVKMKEKGDIPEGYSVSREKKERFSLILESASTNQTSMYLCASSLGGSWAGANVLTFGAGSRLTVL.

This clonotype is classed as medium-sized. The rearrangement links TRBV5-1 to TRBJ2-3; 7 nucleotides match TRBD2. Germline values: CDR1 SGHRS, CDR2 YFSETQ. The CDR3 extends over 14 amino acids. The ends lost 7 bases at V and 4 bases at J; junction bases unmatched: 9. CDR3 residues: CASLEGAGSDTQYF. The CDR3, as DNA: TGCGCCAGCCTCGAGGGAGCGGGGTCAGATACGCAGTATTTT.

V is TRBV28 and J is TRBJ1-5, with TRBD1 as a possible D gene (6 bases). This CDR3 has 16 amino acids. Trimming took off 3 bases at V and 0 bases at J, with 12 bases between the two ends. CDR1 and CDR2 (germline): MDHEN, SYDVKM. The CDR3 DNA reads TGTGCCAGCAGTTTCAGGGGTTTTTATAGCAATCAGCCCCAGCATTTT. This sequence encodes CASSFRGFYSNQPQHF.

Relative to its sample, this clonotype is medium-sized. This rearrangement joins TRBV6-6 to TRBJ2-3; no definite D call. V gave up 2 bases and J gave up 5 bases, with 5 bases separating them. Germline assignment: CDR1 MNHNY and CDR2 SVGAGI (reference sequence). The CDR3 loop spans 12 amino acids. CDR3 sequence: CASSYVGDTQYF. The CDR3 nucleotides are TGTGCCAGCAGTTACGTGGGAGATACGCAGTATTTT.

This clonotype ranks as medium-sized. The chain employs TRBV2 and TRBJ1-1, with D uncertain. V lost 6 bases and J lost 3, with 11 bases in between. Germline V gene data show CDR1 as SNHLY and CDR2 as FYNNEI. This CDR3 spans 13 amino acids. CDR3 sequence reads: CASRANGDTEAFF. The CDR3, as DNA: TGTGCCAGCAGGGCCAACGGGGACACTGAAGCTTTCTTT.

The table lists this clonotype with many counts. In DNA, the CDR3 is TGCAGTGCTAGAGGGCTGGGGACTAGCGGGAGGGGATTCCAAGAGACCCAGTACTTC. Translation: CSARGLGTSGRGFQETQYF. This chain links TRBV20-1 with TRBJ2-5; 16 positions match TRBD2. The CDR3 totals 19 residues. V shed 1 base and J 1 base; nucleotides not matched to a gene: 9. CDR1 is DFQATT and CDR2 is SNEGSKA in the germline V gene (reference sequence).

This clonotype was picked up many times. CDR3: CASSLADRQETQYF. CDR3 bases: TGTGCCAGCAGCTTAGCGGACAGACAAGAGACCCAGTACTTC. The J gene is TRBJ2-5, the V gene TRBV7-8; tentative D call: TRBD1 (6 bases). V lost 0 bases and J lost 2, with 7 bases in between. CDR1 SGHVS and CDR2 FQNEAQ come from the germline V gene. This CDR3 is built from 14 residues.

Judged by abundance, this clonotype is medium-sized. The V gene is TRBV28, the J gene TRBJ1-2, with TRBD1 matching over 7 bases. Trimming removed 8 bases from V and 3 bases from J; junction bases left unmatched: 6. Germline CDR1 MDHEN, CDR2 SYDVKM. CDR3 length: 13 residues. CDR3 in amino acids: CASRRQGDYGYTF. CDR3 nucleotide sequence: TGTGCCAGCCGACGGCAGGGGGACTATGGCTACACCTTC.

This clonotype was picked up a small number of times. The chain uses TRBV28 and TRBJ1-6, with unresolved D. This CDR3 has 12 residues. Germline lookup yields CDR1 MDHEN and CDR2 SYDVKM. Trimming left V 5 bases short and J 6 bases short, with 5 bases between. The chain's CDR3 is CASSETNSPLHF. In nucleotides, the CDR3 is TGTGCCAGCAGTGAAACTAATTCACCCCTCCACTTT.

The chain couples TRBV6-9 to TRBJ2-2; 7 nucleotides agree with TRBD1. The germline gives CDR1 MNHGY, CDR2 SVAAGI. After removal of 9 bases from V and 3 bases from J, the junction contained 13 bases not matched to a gene. There are 16 residues in the CDR3. Here the CDR3 reads CASPTDRLKDTGELFF. CDR3 nucleotides: TGTGCCAGTCCTACGGACAGGCTAAAGGACACCGGGGAGCTGTTTTTT.

In its sample, this clonotype was seen many times. The chain links TRBV2 to TRBJ2-3; D unresolved. CDR1 and CDR2 from the germline V gene are SNHLY and FYNNEI. Trimming cost V 5 bases and J 2 bases, with 5 bases left between them. The CDR3 spans 12 residues. Here the CDR3 DNA reads TGTGCCAGCAGTCCAGCCACAGATACGCAGTATTTT. Translation: CASSPATDTQYF.

This clonotype occurred many times. The V gene is TRBV7-2, the J gene TRBJ2-7; 8 nucleotides agree with TRBD2. The CDR3 totals 16 residues. Germline V gene sequence: CDR1 SGHTA, CDR2 FQGNSA. J was trimmed by 5 bases and V by 5 bases; bases with no gene match: 14. This chain's CDR3 is CASSDPFAAGENEQYF. In nucleotides, the CDR3 is TGTGCCAGCAGCGACCCCTTCGCAGCGGGAGAAAACGAGCAGTACTTC.